These 18 T cell receptor beta chains share one sample of origin, sequenced in a study of T cell changes during pregnancy in multiple sclerosis. The protocol was immunoSEQ multiplex PCR, while the TCRdb copy is restricted to in-frame clones and leaves out a portion. The sample lists around 42,000 clones, about 90% occurring once. The sequences come from CD4+ T cells from peripheral blood mononuclear cells, collected in the second trimester of pregnancy. Receptors were obtained from a female donor in good health, enrolled as a control in a pregnancy study.

The chain combines TRBV18 with TRBJ2-5; 8 bases match TRBD1. Per germline, CDR1 KGHSH and CDR2 LQKENI. With 3 bases clipped from V and 3 bases from J, the junction kept 6 bases outside the gene matches. CDR3 size: 15 residues. CDR3 bases: TGTGCCAGCTCACCTTTCGCGGGACAGGAAGAGACCCAGTACTTC. Translated: CASSPFAGQEETQYF.

The rearrangement uses TRBV28 and TRBJ1-5; 7 nucleotides line up with TRBD1. V was clipped by 8 bases and J by 5 bases; unmatched bases: 6. CDR3 length equals 13 residues. The germline CDR1 and CDR2 sequences are MDHEN and SYDVKM. This CDR3 is CASSLTGHQPQHF. The CDR3, as DNA: TGTGCCAGCTCTCTGACAGGGCATCAGCCCCAGCATTTT.

This chain links TRBV9 with TRBJ1-1; D remains ambiguous. Germline assignment: CDR1 SGDLS and CDR2 YYNGEE. Trimming shortened V by 0 bases and J by 0 bases, and 6 bases separated the two germline ends. This CDR3 is 14 amino acids long. CDR3 residues: CASSVDYMNTEAFF. In DNA form, the CDR3 reads TGTGCCAGCAGCGTAGATTATATGAACACTGAAGCTTTCTTT.

This chain connects TRBV4-3 to TRBJ2-7, with a possible D match to TRBD2 (5 bases). Germline V gene sequence: CDR1 LGHNA, CDR2 YSLEER. The CDR3 has 16 amino acids. V shed 2 bases and J shed 5 bases, with 19 bases lying between them. CDR3 loop: CASSQNPVGRDNEQYF. CDR3 coding DNA: TGCGCCAGCAGCCAAAACCCCGTGGGCCGGGATAACGAGCAGTACTTC.

The chain employs TRBV28 and TRBJ1-1; D gene ambiguous. This CDR3 is built from 14 residues. Trimming cost V 5 bases and J 1 base, with 11 bases left between them. The germline V gene encodes CDR1 MDHEN and CDR2 SYDVKM. CDR3 protein: CASSHTTGNTEAFF. CDR3 nucleotide sequence: TGTGCCAGCAGTCACACGACGGGGAACACTGAAGCTTTCTTT.

This chain joins TRBV5-1 and TRBJ1-1; the D is unclear. V was pared by 0 bases and J by 1 base, with 7 bases between. CDR1 SGHRS and CDR2 YFSETQ come from the germline V gene. The CDR3 is 14 amino acids. The CDR3, as DNA: TGCGCCAGCAGCTTGGGGCAGTCGAACACTGAAGCTTTCTTT. This translates into CASSLGQSNTEAFF.

In this sample, this clone turned up a few times. The chain couples TRBV21-1 to TRBJ2-3; the table gives TRBD2 as D, unverified against the DNA. TRBV21-1 is listed as a pseudogene. The CDR3 runs to 15 residues. The CDR3 DNA sequence: TGTGCCAGCAGCCCCGGGACTAGGAGCACAGATACGCAGTATTTT. Protein: CASSPGTRSTDTQYF.

The V gene is TRBV7-2, the J gene TRBJ2-1, with 9 bases matching TRBD2. Germline CDR1 reads SGHTA; CDR2 reads FQGNSA. CDR3 length: 16 amino acids. V dropped 5 bases and J dropped 5; count of bases not matched to a gene: 10. The CDR3, as DNA: TGTGCCAGCAGCCGCCTGGGCGGGAGGGCAAACAATGAGCAGTTCTTC. The encoded protein is CASSRLGGRANNEQFF.

The gene calls are TRBV19 and TRBJ2-1, with a tentative D call TRBD1 (6 bases). Germline V gives CDR1 LNHDA, CDR2 SQIVND (reference sequence). The CDR3 sequence is 13 residues long. The V gene lost 0 bases and the J gene lost 12 bases, with 12 bases spanning the gap. The DNA for the CDR3 is TGTGCCAGTAGTATAGAGTCAGGGGACGGGCAGTTCTTC. This codes for CASSIESGDGQFF.

The rearrangement links TRBV2 to TRBJ2-6; no firm D call. The V gene lost 1 base and the J gene lost 0 bases, with 4 bases spanning the gap. Germline values: CDR1 SNHLY, CDR2 FYNNEI. The CDR3 length is 15 residues. The DNA for the CDR3 is TGTGCCAGCAGTGAAGGCGGCTCTGGGGCCAACGTCCTGACTTTC. This encodes CASSEGGSGANVLTF.

This chain joins TRBV5-1 and TRBJ2-2; a weak D match, TRBD2 (7 bases). The CDR3 consists of 16 residues. Trimming removed 2 bases at V and 0 bases at J, with 11 bases between. The germline V gene has CDR1 SGHRS and CDR2 YFSETQ. As DNA, the CDR3 is TGCGCCAGCAGCTTCCGCGGGGGCCCGAACACCGGGGAGCTGTTTTTT. This gives the protein CASSFRGGPNTGELFF.

The chain uses TRBV28 and TRBJ2-3; TRBD1 might be the D (5 bases). The germline gives CDR1 MDHEN, CDR2 SYDVKM. This CDR3 region has 12 residues. V gave up 8 bases and J gave up 0 bases, with 6 bases separating them. CDR3 sequence reads: CASAGSTDTQYF. In nucleotides, the CDR3 is TGTGCCAGCGCAGGGAGCACAGATACGCAGTATTTT.

The genes are TRBV10-3 and TRBJ2-7; maybe TRBD1 (6 bases). V was pared by 10 bases and J by 4 bases, with 20 bases between. CDR3 length: 14 amino acids. The germline CDR1 and CDR2 sequences are ENHRY and SYGVKD. DNA for the CDR3: TGTGCCACTCACCCACAGGGCCCCGAGTACGAGCAGTACTTC. This gives the protein CATHPQGPEYEQYF.

The genes are TRBV6-5 and TRBJ2-7; 10 bases agree with TRBD2. The CDR3 length is 15 residues. Trimming took 8 bases from V and 5 from J; bases not matched to a gene: 12. CDR1 is MNHEY and CDR2 is SVGAGI in the germline V gene. The CDR3: CASAVGASGSNEQYF. CDR3 DNA sequence: TGTGCCAGCGCGGTGGGGGCTAGCGGGAGTAACGAGCAGTACTTC.

This chain uses TRBV7-2 with TRBJ2-7, with 7 bases fitting TRBD2. V was pared by 1 base and J by 6 bases, with 12 bases of the junction left unmatched. Germline values: CDR1 SGHTA, CDR2 FQGNSA. The CDR3 consists of 16 residues. Here the CDR3 reads CASSLENGRATGEQYF. CDR3 sequence (DNA): TGTGCCAGCAGCTTAGAGAATGGGAGGGCCACCGGCGAGCAGTACTTC.

This CDR3 is CASRRDFTTNEQFF. CDR3 DNA: TGTGCCAGCAGGCGGGACTTTACCACCAATGAGCAGTTCTTC. The chain combines TRBV7-3 with TRBJ2-1; maybe TRBD2 (6 bases). The V gene lost 6 bases and the J gene lost 6 bases, with 15 bases spanning the gap. This CDR3 comprises 14 residues. Germline V gene lookup returns CDR1 SGHTA and CDR2 FQGTGA.

The chain combines TRBV5-4 with TRBJ1-1; no clear D gene. With 3 bases removed from V and 0 bases from J, the gap between germline ends came to 6 bases. Germline CDR1 is SGHNT and CDR2 is YYREEE (reference sequence). The CDR3 loop spans 13 amino acids. This CDR3 reads CASSSRLNTEAFF. DNA of the CDR3: TGTGCCAGCAGCTCCAGGTTGAACACTGAAGCTTTCTTT.

The chain recombines TRBV7-9 with TRBJ1-2; 9 bases align to TRBD1. This CDR3 contains 14 residues. With 1 base clipped from V and 10 bases from J, the junction kept 7 bases outside the gene matches. Looked up from germline, CDR1 is SEHNR and CDR2 is FQNEAQ (reference sequence). CDR3 residues: CASSLGRTGDIYTF. CDR3 nucleotide sequence: TGTGCCAGCAGCTTAGGGAGGACAGGGGACATCTACACCTTC.